These 21 T cell receptor beta chains share one sample of origin, sequenced in a study of monozygotic twins with inflammatory bowel disease. TCRdb re-called the 5' RACE reads; every CDR3 protein appears as one record, without DNA. In all, the sample yields about 300,000 distinct CDR3 sequences. The specimen was blood. The receptors here all came from a human donor with ulcerative colitis or Crohn's disease, or a healthy co-twin of an affected twin (not recorded which).

The J gene is TRBJ2-3, the V gene TRBV20-1. The CDR3 is 12 amino acids. Germline CDR1 reads DFQATT; CDR2 reads SNEGSKA (reference sequence). The CDR3 is CSASPGTDTQYF.

This chain uses TRBV7-8 with TRBJ2-7; TCRdb names TRBD1, which stays unverified in the absence of DNA. Germline CDR1 and CDR2: SGHVS and FQNEAQ. The CDR3 extends over 16 amino acids. CDR3 protein: CASTVGRQLWGYEQYF.

The rearrangement links TRBV7-9 to TRBJ1-6. This CDR3 has 11 amino acids. CDR1 and CDR2 (germline): SEHNR, FQNEAQ (reference sequence). The CDR3 loop reads CASSTNSPLHF.

CDR3 residues: CASSQDKVTEAFF. The chain carries TRBV4-3 and TRBJ1-1. The CDR3 covers 13 residues. CDR1 is LGHNA and CDR2 is YSLEER in the germline V gene.

This chain links TRBV12-3 or TRBV12-4 with TRBJ2-3; the TCRdb call, TRBD2, lacks DNA for checking. The CDR3 sequence is 15 residues long. The CDR3 loop reads CASRLDGMGTDTQYF.

The chain couples TRBV19 to TRBJ2-7; TCRdb's D call of TRBD1 is untestable without DNA. Per germline, CDR1 LNHDA and CDR2 SQIVND (reference sequence). The CDR3 consists of 15 residues. This chain's CDR3 is CASSKTGTGNYEQYF.

This rearrangement joins TRBV4-1 to TRBJ2-7; TCRdb's assignment of TRBD1 cannot be checked, as there is no DNA. The CDR3 spans 13 residues. Germline CDR1 is MGHRA and CDR2 is YSYEKL. CDR3 in amino acids: CASSQEPVYEQYF.

The rearrangement uses TRBV6-5 and TRBJ2-4; TCRdb's D gene call, TRBD1, goes unchecked for lack of DNA. The CDR3 loop spans 18 amino acids. Germline V lookup: CDR1 MNHEY, CDR2 SVGAGI. CDR3 loop: CASSYSYRAEWTKNIQYF.

V usage is TRBV12-3 or TRBV12-4 and J usage is TRBJ1-1. This CDR3 is 16 amino acids long. The CDR3 protein is CASTSKSGLGNTEAFF.

The chain joins TRBV7-6 to TRBJ2-2. CDR3 length equals 15 residues. The germline V gene encodes CDR1 SGHVS and CDR2 FNYEAQ. The CDR3 loop reads CASSNRRADTGELFF.

The chain links TRBV6-2 or TRBV6-3 to TRBJ1-5; TCRdb's D call, TRBD1, is unchecked because there is no DNA. Germline V gene lookup returns CDR1 MNHEY and CDR2 SVGEGT. The CDR3 has 15 residues. CDR3 in amino acids: CASSPGDREVSPQHF.

This sequence joins TRBV6-1 and TRBJ1-5; without DNA, the TCRdb call of TRBD1 cannot be checked. Germline V gives CDR1 MNHNS, CDR2 SASEGT. The CDR3 length is 14 residues. CDR3 amino acids: CATRRGTTGQPQHF.

The chain combines TRBV6-2 or TRBV6-3 with TRBJ2-1. The CDR3 sequence is 14 residues long. Per the germline V gene, CDR1 is MNHEY and CDR2 is SVGEGT. CDR3 sequence reads: CASSPSVLLNEQFF.

J is TRBJ2-1 and V is TRBV24-1; TCRdb calls TRBD1, which cannot be checked without DNA. Germline assignment: CDR1 KGHDR and CDR2 SFDVKD. This CDR3 spans 15 amino acids. The CDR3 here is CATSDPGTIYNEQFF.

The V and J genes are TRBV10-3 and TRBJ1-5; the D call from TCRdb, TRBD1, cannot be confirmed without DNA. Germline assignment: CDR1 ENHRY and CDR2 SYGVKD. The CDR3 has 15 amino acids. The CDR3 loop is CAISDTGQAPQPQHF.

The V gene is TRBV12-3 or TRBV12-4, the J gene TRBJ2-2; without DNA, the TCRdb call of TRBD2 cannot be checked. The CDR3 runs to 19 residues. The CDR3 spells CASSSPGRSGRGYTGELFF.

The chain employs TRBV19 and TRBJ2-2. This CDR3 has 16 amino acids. Germline V gene sequence: CDR1 LNHDA, CDR2 SQIVND (reference sequence). This CDR3 is CASSDVTKQNTGELFF.

CDR3 amino acids: CASSSRLRMDTGELFF. This chain connects TRBV14 to TRBJ2-2; checking the TCRdb D call of TRBD1 is not possible without DNA. Germline V gene sequence: CDR1 SGHDN, CDR2 FVKESK. This CDR3 comprises 16 residues. Supplemented by reference TRBV14 and TRBJ2-2, the full variable domain reads EAGVTQFPSHSVIEKGQTVTLRCDPISGHDNLYWYRRVMGKEIKFLLHFVKESKQDESGMPNNRFLAERTGGTYSTLKVQPAELEDSGVYFCASSSRLRMDTGELFFGEGSRLTVL.

This sequence joins TRBV12-3 or TRBV12-4 and TRBJ2-5; TCRdb outputs TRBD1, but without DNA this stays unchecked. The CDR3 totals 16 residues. The CDR3 sequence: CASSVQGAISQETQYF.

The rearrangement links TRBV9 to TRBJ1-2. The germline gives CDR1 SGDLS, CDR2 YYNGEE. CDR3 length: 14 amino acids. This chain's CDR3 is CASSVAGRAGGYTF.

CDR3 amino acids: CASSPVLLDEQYF. The rearrangement links TRBV5-1 to TRBJ2-7. CDR3 size: 13 residues. The germline V gene encodes CDR1 SGHRS and CDR2 YFSETQ.